This is a list of T cell receptor beta chains from one sample in a study of T cell repertoires in cytomegalovirus infection. TCRdb reprocessed the reads via MiXCR and lists one record per CDR3 protein. Of roughly 150,000 distinct CDR3 sequences listed, around 32% were seen once; the top ten hold around 50%. These receptors have no known antigen. The sample here was CD8+ T cells from cultured PBMCs, taken from culture after CMV antigen stimulation. The receptors derive from a human donor in good health (CMV status not recorded). Some clones in this sample may be carry-over from other donors' samples. Each CDR3 is given with its conserved first and last residue. D genes are given only for firm matches. A row's size may be missing; if present it is once, few, many or a size class.

v_gene,d_gene,len,j_gene,abundance,CDR3nt,CDR3aa
TRBV7-2,.,16,TRBJ2-7,many,TGTGCCAGCAGCTCATTAGTCGGGGCGCACTCCTACGAGCAGTACTTC,CASSSLVGAHSYEQYF
TRBV20-1,.,16,TRBJ2-1,.,TGCAGTGCTAGAGTTAGGGGGGAGTTTTCCTACAATGAGCAGTTCTTC,CSARVRGEFSYNEQFF
TRBV7-3,TRBD2,11,TRBJ2-1,.,TGTGCCGCCCAACTAGCGGGTGAGCAGTTCTTC,CAAQLAGEQFF
TRBV27,TRBD1,14,TRBJ2-7,once,TGTGCCAGCACCCGGACAGGGGGCGGGTACGAGCAGTACTTC,CASTRTGGGYEQYF
TRBV6-1,TRBD1,16,TRBJ1-5,few,TGTGCCAGTAGCTCCGCAGGGGGCTCGGGCAATCAGCCCCAGCATTTT,CASSSAGGSGNQPQHF
TRBV6-6,.,13,TRBJ1-1,.,TGTGCCGGGGGGGACTCCCGGAACACTGAAGCTTTCTTT,CAGGDSRNTEAFF
TRBV15,TRBD2,14,TRBJ2-7,once,TGTGCCACCAGCAGAGAGGGGGGAGGGAGCGAGCAGTACTTC,CATSREGGGSEQYF
TRBV12-3/TRBV12-4,.,13,TRBJ2-1,.,TGTGCCAGCAGTTTCGCCCAGTACAATGAGCAGTTCTTC,CASSFAQYNEQFF
TRBV12-3/TRBV12-4,.,14,TRBJ1-1,few,TGTGCCAGCAGTTTAGGTGGGGGGCGGACTGAAGCTTTCTTT,CASSLGGGRTEAFF
TRBV20-1,.,12,TRBJ2-7,few,TGCAGTGCTGCCGGGACGCACTACGAGCAGTACTTC,CSAAGTHYEQYF
TRBV6-6,.,13,TRBJ1-2,few,TGTGCCAGCAGTTCGGACGGCTACTATGGCTACACCTTC,CASSSDGYYGYTF
TRBV28,.,12,TRBJ2-1,.,TGTGCCAGCAATTTAATGGGGCAAGGGCAGTTCTTC,CASNLMGQGQFF
TRBV6-1,.,14,TRBJ1-3,.,TGTGCCAGCAGTGACCGTTTCTCTGGAAACACCATATATTTT,CASSDRFSGNTIYF
TRBV29-1,.,12,TRBJ2-7,.,TGCAGCGTTGAAAAAGGGAGATACGAGCAGTACTTC,CSVEKGRYEQYF
TRBV19,TRBD1,13,TRBJ2-2,.,TGTGCCAGTAGTATCGGGACAGTGCGGGAGCTGTTTTTT,CASSIGTVRELFF
TRBV28,.,14,TRBJ1-2,few,TGTGCCAGCAGTTTATCCCCCCTCTACTATGGCTACACCTTC,CASSLSPLYYGYTF
TRBV18,.,14,TRBJ2-7,many,TGTGCCAGCTCACCGAACCGGGACAACTACGAGCAGTACTTC,CASSPNRDNYEQYF
TRBV12-3/TRBV12-4,.,15,TRBJ2-3,.,TGTGCCAGCAGCCGTAAGACAGGCTTTACAGATACGCAGTATTTT,CASSRKTGFTDTQYF
TRBV28,.,13,TRBJ1-4,few,TGTGCCAGCAGTTTCGTGAGTAGAGAAAAACTGTTTTTT,CASSFVSREKLFF
TRBV9,.,16,TRBJ2-3,.,TGTGCCAGCAGCGCAGGACCCCTGAGGGGGGCAGATACGCAGTATTTT,CASSAGPLRGADTQYF
TRBV7-2,.,14,TRBJ1-5,many,TGTGCCAGCAGCTTAGCAGATGGCAATCAGCCCCAGCATTTT,CASSLADGNQPQHF
TRBV7-8,TRBD1,14,TRBJ2-1,.,TGTGCCAGCACTAACAGGGGGGTTTACAATGAGCAGTTCTTC,CASTNRGVYNEQFF
TRBV19,.,12,TRBJ2-3,.,TGTGCCAGTAGTATAAGCACAGATACGCAGTATTTT,CASSISTDTQYF
TRBV12-3/TRBV12-4,TRBD2,16,TRBJ2-2,many,TGTGCCAGCAGCTTAGCGGGGGGCACGGACACCGGGGAGCTGTTTTTT,CASSLAGGTDTGELFF
TRBV4-1,.,12,TRBJ1-2,.,TGCGCCAGCAGCCAAGGGGGCGTCTGGGCTCAATTC,CASSQGGVWAQF
TRBV7-6,.,13,TRBJ2-1,few,TGTGCCAGCAGCAAAGATTGGGGATTTTGGCAGTTCTTC,CASSKDWGFWQFF
TRBV29-1,TRBD2,17,TRBJ2-1,few,TGCAGCGTTGGCTTGGCGGGGGAGCTAAGGACCTACAATGAGCAGTTCTTC,CSVGLAGELRTYNEQFF
TRBV12-3/TRBV12-4,.,12,TRBJ1-4,.,TGTGCCAGCAGTTTAGGGGGTGAAAAACTGTTTTTT,CASSLGGEKLFF
TRBV6-5,.,14,TRBJ2-3,once,TGTGCCAGCAGTTACTCTCACAGTCCAGATACGCAGTATTTT,CASSYSHSPDTQYF
TRBV24-1,.,17,TRBJ2-3,many,TGTGCCACCAGTGATTTGAAGGGGGGCGCTAGCACAGATACGCAGTATTTT,CATSDLKGGASTDTQYF
TRBV19,.,14,TRBJ1-5,.,TGTGCCAGTAGCGACGGGAATAGCAATCAGCCCCAGCATTTT,CASSDGNSNQPQHF
TRBV13,.,13,TRBJ1-5,.,TGTGCCAGCGGCCTTTCTCGCAATCAGCCCCAGCATTTT,CASGLSRNQPQHF
TRBV7-6,TRBD2,14,TRBJ2-1,.,TGTGCCAGCAGCGTTAGCGGGGGGGGAAATGAGCAGTTCTTC,CASSVSGGGNEQFF
TRBV7-9,TRBD1,15,TRBJ2-3,many,TGTGCCAGCAGCTTGGGGGACAGCAGCACAGATACGCAGTATTTT,CASSLGDSSTDTQYF
TRBV12-3/TRBV12-4,.,12,TRBJ2-3,few,TGTGCCAGCGGACTTGGCTCAGATACGCAGTATTTT,CASGLGSDTQYF
TRBV7-9,.,17,TRBJ1-1,few,TGTGCCAGCAGCCACACGACGCAGGGGCTTTCGGGCACTGAAGCTTTCTTT,CASSHTTQGLSGTEAFF
TRBV15,.,15,TRBJ2-5,once,TGTGCCACCAGCAGAGATAGGTCCCTAGGAGAGACCCAGTACTTC,CATSRDRSLGETQYF
TRBV12-3/TRBV12-4,.,14,TRBJ2-2,few,TGTGCCAGCTACGAGGGGGGCGTCACCGGGGAGCTGTTTTTT,CASYEGGVTGELFF